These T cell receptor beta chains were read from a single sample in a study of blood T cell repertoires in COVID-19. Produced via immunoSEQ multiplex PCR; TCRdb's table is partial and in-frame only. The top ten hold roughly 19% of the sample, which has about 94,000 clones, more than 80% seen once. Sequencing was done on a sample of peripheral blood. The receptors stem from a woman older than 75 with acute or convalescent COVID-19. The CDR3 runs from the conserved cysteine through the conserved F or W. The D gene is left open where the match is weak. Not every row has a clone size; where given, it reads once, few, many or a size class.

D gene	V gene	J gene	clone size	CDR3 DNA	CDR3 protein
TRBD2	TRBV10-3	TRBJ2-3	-	TGTGCCATCAGTGAGTTTGTTAGCGGGGGGGCAGATACGCAGTATTTT	CAISEFVSGGADTQYF
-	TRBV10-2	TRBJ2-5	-	TGCGCCAGCCGAGTGGGCGGGGACCAAGAGACCCAGTACTTC	CASRVGGDQETQYF
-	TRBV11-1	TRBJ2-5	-	TGTGCCAGCAGCCCTCCTGCTAGGGAGGAGACCCAGTACTTC	CASSPPAREETQYF
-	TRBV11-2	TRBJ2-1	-	TGTGCCAGCAGCATCATGACAGGAGACAATGAGCAGTTCTTC	CASSIMTGDNEQFF
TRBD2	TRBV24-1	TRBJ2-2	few	TGTGCCACCAGTGATCAAAGCGGGGGCCCCGCCGGGGAGCTGTTTTTT	CATSDQSGGPAGELFF
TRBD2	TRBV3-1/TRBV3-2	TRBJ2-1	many	TGTGCCAGCAGCCCGAGCCTAGCGGGGACGGGTGAGCAGTTCTTC	CASSPSLAGTGEQFF
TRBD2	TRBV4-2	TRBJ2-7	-	TGTGCCAGCAGCCAAGCGTGGGGACTAGCGGTCGGCGAGCAGTACTTC	CASSQAWGLAVGEQYF
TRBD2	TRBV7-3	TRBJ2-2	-	TGTGCCAGCAGCTTAACGGGGACTAGCGGGGGTTCGGACACCGGGGAGCTGTTTTTT	CASSLTGTSGGSDTGELFF
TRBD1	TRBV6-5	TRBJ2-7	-	TGTGCCAGCAAAGAGACAGGGCCCTCCTACGAGCAGTACTTC	CASKETGPSYEQYF
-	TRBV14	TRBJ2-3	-	TGTGCCAGCAGCCAAGAGCTTTGGGCGGGCGCCCAGGCGCAGTATTTT	CASSQELWAGAQAQYF
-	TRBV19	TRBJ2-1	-	TGTGCCAGTATTCGGGGGGCGGGCTACTACAATGAGCAGTTCTTC	CASIRGAGYYNEQFF
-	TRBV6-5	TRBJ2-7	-	TGTGCCAGTAGGAGTACTACTCCCTACGAGCAGTACTTC	CASRSTTPYEQYF
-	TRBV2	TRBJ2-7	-	TGTGCCAGTAAGACTGGGGCCTCCTACGAGCAGTACTTC	CASKTGASYEQYF
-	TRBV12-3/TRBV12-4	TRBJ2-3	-	TGTGCCAGCAGACAATCATTGGATACGCAGTATTTT	CASRQSLDTQYF
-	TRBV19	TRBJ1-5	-	TGTGCCAGTAGTATCCCCACCCGACAGTATCAGCCCCAGCATTTT	CASSIPTRQYQPQHF
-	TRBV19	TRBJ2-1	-	TGTGCCAGTAGTTTGGGAGACGCCTACAATGAGCAGTTCTTC	CASSLGDAYNEQFF
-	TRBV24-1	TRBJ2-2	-	TGTGCCACCATGGCGACTAACACCGGGGAGCTGTTTTTT	CATMATNTGELFF
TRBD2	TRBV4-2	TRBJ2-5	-	TGTGCCAGCAGCCCGACTAGCGGGGTCCAAGAGACCCAGTACTTC	CASSPTSGVQETQYF
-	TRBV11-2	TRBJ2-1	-	TGTGCCAGCAGCTCCGGGGTTCGCGGTGAGCAGTTCTTC	CASSSGVRGEQFF
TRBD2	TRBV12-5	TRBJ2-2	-	TGTGCTAGTGGTTTGGTACTAGCGGGAGGGCCTGATACCGGGGAGCTGTTTTTT	CASGLVLAGGPDTGELFF
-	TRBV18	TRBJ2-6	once	TGTGCCAGCTCACCATGGACAGATGGGGCCAACGTCCTGACTTTC	CASSPWTDGANVLTF
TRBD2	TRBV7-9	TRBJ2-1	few	TGTGCCAGCAGCACGACTAGCGGGGGGCGGAGCTCCTACAATGAGCAGTTCTTC	CASSTTSGGRSSYNEQFF
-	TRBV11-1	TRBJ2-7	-	TGTGCCAGCAGCTTAGGCCGGGGGTACGGCGAGCAGTACTTC	CASSLGRGYGEQYF
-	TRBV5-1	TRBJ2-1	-	TGCGCCAGCAGCTTGGTACCAGGGGTCCGTGAGCAGTTCTTC	CASSLVPGVREQFF
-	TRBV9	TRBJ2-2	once	TGTGCCAGCGAGAGGTTTACCGGGGAGCTGTTTTTT	CASERFTGELFF
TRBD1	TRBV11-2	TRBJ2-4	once	TGTGCCAGCAGCGTAGACAGGGGGCCGACGGCCAAAAACATTCAGTACTTC	CASSVDRGPTAKNIQYF
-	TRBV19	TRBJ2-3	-	TGTGCCAGTAGTATCAGGTTTGGTGGCACAGATACGCAGTATTTT	CASSIRFGGTDTQYF
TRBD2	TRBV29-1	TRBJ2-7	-	TGCAGCGTTGAAGATGGGCGAGGCAGCGGGAGGACCGAGCAGTACTTC	CSVEDGRGSGRTEQYF
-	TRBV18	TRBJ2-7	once	TGTGCCAGCTCACCCGCGGGTTACGAGCAGTACTTC	CASSPAGYEQYF
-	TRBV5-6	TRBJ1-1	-	TGTGCCAGCAGCTTGGACAGGCCTCGGAACACTGAAGCTTTCTTT	CASSLDRPRNTEAFF
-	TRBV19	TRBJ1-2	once	TGTGCCAGTAGTATTTGGCAGGGCCGGGACTATGGCTACACCTTC	CASSIWQGRDYGYTF
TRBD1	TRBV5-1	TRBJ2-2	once	TGCGCCAGCAGCCCGGACAGGGGGATGAACACCGGGGAGCTGTTTTTT	CASSPDRGMNTGELFF
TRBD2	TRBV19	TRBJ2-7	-	TGTGCCAGCAAGGCTAGCGGGACTTCCTACGAGCAGTACTTC	CASKASGTSYEQYF
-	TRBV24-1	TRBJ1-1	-	TGTGCCACCAGTGGATTTACAGGGAAGCTGATTCTACTCGGGGACACTGAAGCTTTCTTT	CATSGFTGKLILLGDTEAFF
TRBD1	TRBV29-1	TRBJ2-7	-	TGCAGCGTTGAAGGAGGAGGGACAGGGGGCGTCTACGAGCAGTACTTC	CSVEGGGTGGVYEQYF
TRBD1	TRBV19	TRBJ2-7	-	TGTGCCAGTTCATGGGGACAGGGACCCTACGAGCAGTACTTC	CASSWGQGPYEQYF
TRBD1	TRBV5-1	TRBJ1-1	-	TGCGCCAGCCGAAGCCAGGGGGAAACTGAAGCTTTCTTT	CASRSQGETEAFF
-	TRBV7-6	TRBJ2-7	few	TGTGCCAGGGGGGGGCATGGAGGACATGGCGAGCAGTACTTC	CARGGHGGHGEQYF
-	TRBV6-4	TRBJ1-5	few	TGTGCCAGCAGTGACCGCGGGATTCGTCAGCCCCAGCATTTT	CASSDRGIRQPQHF
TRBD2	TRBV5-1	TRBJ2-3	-	TGCGCCAGCAGCTTGGCGGACCGGGGGGGCGGAGATACGCAGTATTTT	CASSLADRGGGDTQYF
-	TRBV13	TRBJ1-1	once	TGTGCCAGCAGCCAGGAGGTAGGGGAAGCTTTCTTT	CASSQEVGEAFF
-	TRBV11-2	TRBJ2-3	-	TGTGCCAGCAGCCCACAGTCAGATACGCAGTATTTT	CASSPQSDTQYF
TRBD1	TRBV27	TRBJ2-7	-	TGTGCCAGCAGTCGAAGACAGGGTGTCTCCGAGCAGTACTTC	CASSRRQGVSEQYF
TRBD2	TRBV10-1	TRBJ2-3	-	TGCGCCAGCAGCTTCGATCAGAGCGGGGGCACAGATACGCAGTATTTT	CASSFDQSGGTDTQYF
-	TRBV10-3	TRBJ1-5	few	TGTGCCATCAGTGATCAGGGAAGCAATCAGCCCCAGCATTTT	CAISDQGSNQPQHF
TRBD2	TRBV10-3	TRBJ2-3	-	TGTGCCATCAGTGACGGAAGCGGGAGCGTATCAGATACGCAGTATTTT	CAISDGSGSVSDTQYF